This is a list of T cell receptor beta chains from one sample in a study of OX40 agonist ivuxolimab in advanced cancers. Repertoires were generated with immunoSEQ multiplex PCR, while TCRdb's copy carries only in-frame clones and drops some. The sample carries about 50,000 clones, roughly 86% recorded once. The sample in question was CD4+ or CD8+ T cells sorted from blood, obtained in a trial of the OX40 agonist ivuxolimab. These receptors came from an adult with an advanced solid tumor such as melanoma, head and neck, liver or kidney cancer. The CDR3 runs from the conserved cysteine through the conserved F or W. Each record gives: clone size, CDR3 length, V gene, J gene, CDR3 protein. Size is stated for part of the rows, as once, few or many counts, or as a class when the clone is expanded.

-	14	TRBV28	TRBJ2-2	CASSQTSHTGELFF
once	18	TRBV7-6	TRBJ2-1	CASSLAERFGMPPNEQFF
-	14	TRBV12-5	TRBJ1-1	CASGPDRWDTEAFF
-	15	TRBV2	TRBJ2-1	CASSISGYSYNEQFF
-	15	TRBV6-1	TRBJ2-7	CASLNRDRGGYEQYF
-	14	TRBV9	TRBJ2-7	CASTPGTAPYEQYF
-	16	TRBV7-9	TRBJ1-4	CASSQGGGGTNEKLFF
-	14	TRBV27	TRBJ1-5	CASSITGASQPQHF
once	17	TRBV10-3	TRBJ2-7	CAISVLFPGTGSYVQYF
-	14	TRBV15	TRBJ1-1	CATSSKGWDTEAFF
-	12	TRBV7-8	TRBJ1-4	CASSTTNEKLFF
-	15	TRBV6-5	TRBJ2-5	CASSYTQGTQETQYF
-	14	TRBV13	TRBJ2-7	CASSSGTVAYEQYF
medium-sized	14	TRBV27	TRBJ1-5	CASSLRGLDQPQHF
-	15	TRBV27	TRBJ2-7	CASSSGGSPSYEQYF
-	14	TRBV4-2	TRBJ2-5	CASSQVAPRETQYF